This entry lists 18 T cell receptor beta chains sequenced from one sample in a study of blood T cell repertoires in COVID-19 (dated by TCRdb to the early 2020s). The method behind the library was the immunoSEQ multiplex PCR assay. TCRdb stores this immuneACCESS table with in-frame sequences only. Part of the clones is absent; in the studies checked, under half of the shortfall reflects unresolved V genes, and no reason is known for the rest. This sample gives around 290,000 clones in total; around 86% of them show up just once. 1.5% to 2% of the sample lies in the top ten. What was sequenced was PBMCs or T cells enriched from blood (not recorded which). These receptor sequences come from a woman aged 40 to 50 who had recovered from COVID-19.

The chain carries TRBV11-2 and TRBJ1-2; D is unclear. The germline gives CDR1 SGHAT, CDR2 FQNNGV. Trimming removed 2 bases at V and 1 base at J, with 8 bases between. The CDR3 is 14 amino acids. In nucleotides, the CDR3 is TGTGCCAGCAGCTTACATGCGGTTAACTATGGCTACACCTTC. It is translated as CASSLHAVNYGYTF.

The CDR3 reads CASRPGGATGELFF. CDR3 coding DNA: TGCGCCAGCAGGCCAGGGGGCGCCACCGGGGAGCTGTTTTTT. The chain uses TRBV4-3 and TRBJ2-2; 8 positions agree with TRBD1. Germline trimming cut 6 bases from V and 4 bases from J; bases unmatched to any gene: 4. Germline V gene lookup returns CDR1 LGHNA and CDR2 YSLEER. CDR3 length: 14 residues.

The V and J genes are TRBV11-2 and TRBJ2-1, with no clear D. The germline CDR1 and CDR2 sequences are SGHAT and FQNNGV. The CDR3 contains 12 residues. V gave up 4 bases and J gave up 3 bases, with 4 bases separating them. The CDR3 region has the DNA TGTGCCAGCAGCTCCAACTACAATGAGCAGTTCTTC. Amino acid sequence: CASSSNYNEQFF.

Written as DNA, the CDR3 is TGTGCCAGCAGCGTCCCAGCGGGAGTAGCTTACAATGAGCAGTTCTTC. It yields the protein CASSVPAGVAYNEQFF. This chain joins TRBV9 and TRBJ2-1, with 8 bases matching TRBD2. With V trimmed by 2 bases and J by 4 bases, 8 bases remained unmatched. The V gene's germline CDR1 is SGDLS and CDR2 YYNGEE. CDR3 length: 16 amino acids. Variable domain in full (rest from reference TRBV9 and TRBJ2-1): DSGVTQTPKHLITATGQRVTLRCSPRSGDLSVYWYQQSLDQGLQFLIQYYNGEERAKGNILERFSAQQFPDLHSELNLSSLELGDSALYFCASSVPAGVAYNEQFFGPGTRLTVL.

This rearrangement joins TRBV19 to TRBJ1-1; 7 bases align to TRBD1. Germline V gene lookup returns CDR1 LNHDA and CDR2 SQIVND (reference sequence). Germline trimming cut 11 bases from V and 3 bases from J; bases unmatched to any gene: 9. The CDR3 length is 13 residues. This CDR3 is CAPRPTGDTEAFF. As DNA, the CDR3 is TGTGCCCCAAGGCCCACAGGGGACACTGAAGCTTTCTTT.

CDR3 sequence: CASSLAGALRTDTQYF. The CDR3 bases are TGCGCCAGCAGCTTGGCAGGGGCTCTCCGCACAGATACGCAGTATTTT. This rearrangement joins TRBV5-1 to TRBJ2-3, with D maybe TRBD1 (6 bases). The CDR3 consists of 16 residues. V was cut by 0 bases and J by 1 base, with 12 bases left in between. The germline gives CDR1 SGHRS, CDR2 YFSETQ.

This chain connects TRBV4-3 to TRBJ1-1; no clear D gene. The length of the CDR3 is 14 residues. V was pared by 2 bases and J by 1 base, with 8 bases between. Per germline, CDR1 LGHNA and CDR2 YSLEER. DNA of the CDR3: TGCGCCAGCAGCCAACTAGGCTGGAACACTGAAGCTTTCTTT. Translation gives CASSQLGWNTEAFF.

This chain uses TRBV29-1 with TRBJ1-2, with D possibly being TRBD1 (5 bases). CDR1 and CDR2 (germline): SQVTM, ANQGSEA. The CDR3 covers 13 residues. Trimming removed 4 bases from V and 6 bases from J, with 15 bases in between. DNA for the CDR3: TGCAGCGTTGTACCTACAGGTGGCAATGGCTACACCTTC. It is translated as CSVVPTGGNGYTF.

V and J are TRBV4-2 and TRBJ1-2, with 7 bases lining up with TRBD1. Per the germline V gene, CDR1 is LGHNA and CDR2 is YNFKEQ. This CDR3 is 15 amino acids long. Losses at the gene ends were 4 bases for V and 2 bases for J; bases not matched to a gene: 7. DNA of the CDR3: TGTGCCAGCAGCCGACGGACAGGTGAAAACTATGGCTACACCTTC. It is translated as CASSRRTGENYGYTF.

The gene calls are TRBV25-1 and TRBJ1-1; no firm D call. The CDR3 length is 11 residues. Germline CDR1 is MGHDK and CDR2 is SYGVNS. The germline V and J ends were trimmed by 4 bases and 5 bases, with 5 bases remaining between them. CDR3 in amino acids: CASSGHTEAFF. As DNA, the CDR3 is TGTGCCAGCAGTGGACATACTGAAGCTTTCTTT.

V usage is TRBV11-3 and J usage is TRBJ1-2, with D maybe TRBD1 (5 bases). The CDR3 runs 19 residues. V lost 6 bases and J 0 bases, leaving 26 bases between the germline ends. Germline values: CDR1 SGHNT, CDR2 YENEEA. CDR3 loop: CASSQQDSRIPKANYGYTF. DNA of the CDR3: TGTGCCAGCAGTCAGCAAGACAGCCGAATTCCTAAAGCTAACTATGGCTACACCTTC. Using reference TRBV11-3 and TRBJ1-2 for the parts outside the CDR3, the full variable domain is EAGVVQSPRYKIIEKKQPVAFWCNPISGHNTLYWYLQNLGQGPELLIRYENEEAVDDSQLPKDRFSAERLKGVDSTLKIQPAELGDSAVYLCASSQQDSRIPKANYGYTFGSGTRLTVV.

V and J are TRBV12-3 or TRBV12-4 and TRBJ1-2; maybe TRBD1 (6 bases). V was pared by 6 bases and J by 3 bases, with 8 bases between. This CDR3 region has 12 residues. The CDR3 sequence is CASRQGYYGYTF. CDR3 nucleotides: TGTGCCAGCAGACAGGGTTACTATGGCTACACCTTC.

The chain employs TRBV5-1 and TRBJ2-7, with 10 positions matching TRBD2. Per germline, CDR1 SGHRS and CDR2 YFSETQ. The CDR3 spans 15 residues. Losses at the gene ends were 2 bases for V and 2 bases for J; bases not matched to a gene: 4. The CDR3: CASSFRTSGTYEQYF. Written as DNA, the CDR3 is TGCGCCAGCAGCTTTAGGACTAGCGGAACCTACGAGCAGTACTTC.

This clone was detected only a few times. This chain links TRBV5-4 with TRBJ2-5; D is perhaps TRBD1 (6 bases). The CDR3 is 14 residues long. Germline V gene sequence: CDR1 SGHNT, CDR2 YYREEE (reference sequence). V lost 0 bases, J lost 5 bases, and 11 bases lay in between. The DNA of the CDR3 is TGTGCCAGCAGCTTGGATACAGGGTTCGAGACCCAGTACTTC. Protein product: CASSLDTGFETQYF.

The chain's CDR3 is CASSVYGTDATNEKLFF. In nucleotides, the CDR3 is TGTGCCAGCAGCGTCTATGGGACAGATGCAACTAATGAAAAACTGTTTTTT. The chain recombines TRBV9 with TRBJ1-4, with 7 bases that match TRBD1. Trimming at V came to 2 bases and at J to 0 bases, leaving 7 bases not matched to a gene. The CDR3 loop spans 17 amino acids. CDR1 is SGDLS, CDR2 YYNGEE, per germline.

V gene TRBV25-1 combines with J gene TRBJ2-7, with a weak D call TRBD2 (6 bases). The V end lost 4 bases, the J end lost 5 bases, and 15 bases lay between the germline ends. The length of the CDR3 is 14 residues. The germline gives CDR1 MGHDK, CDR2 SYGVNS. CDR3 residues: CASSGPGGSDEQYF. CDR3 coding DNA: TGTGCCAGCAGTGGCCCCGGGGGTTCCGACGAGCAGTACTTC.

The chain uses TRBV6-5 and TRBJ2-5; perhaps TRBD2 as D (6 bases). This CDR3 contains 13 residues. The germline V gene encodes CDR1 MNHEY and CDR2 SVGAGI. Trimming took off 6 bases at V and 1 base at J, with 9 bases between the two ends. The CDR3 DNA sequence: TGTGCCAGCAGATGGAGGGCCCAAGAGACCCAGTACTTC. This gives the protein CASRWRAQETQYF.

The V and J genes are TRBV19 and TRBJ2-3; TRBD1 might be the D (6 bases). The V end was cut by 6 bases, the J end by 4 bases, with 14 bases between. Germline V CDR1 and CDR2: LNHDA, SQIVND (reference sequence). The CDR3 has 14 amino acids. This CDR3 reads CASRDSRRPDTQYF. In DNA, the CDR3 is TGTGCCAGTAGGGACAGCCGGAGGCCAGATACGCAGTATTTT. The variable domain in full, completed from reference TRBV19 and TRBJ2-3, reads DGGITQSPKYLFRKEGQNVTLSCEQNLNHDAMYWYRQDPGQGLRLIYYSQIVNDFQKGDIAEGYSVSREKKESFPLTVTSAQKNPTAFYLCASRDSRRPDTQYFGPGTRLTVL.